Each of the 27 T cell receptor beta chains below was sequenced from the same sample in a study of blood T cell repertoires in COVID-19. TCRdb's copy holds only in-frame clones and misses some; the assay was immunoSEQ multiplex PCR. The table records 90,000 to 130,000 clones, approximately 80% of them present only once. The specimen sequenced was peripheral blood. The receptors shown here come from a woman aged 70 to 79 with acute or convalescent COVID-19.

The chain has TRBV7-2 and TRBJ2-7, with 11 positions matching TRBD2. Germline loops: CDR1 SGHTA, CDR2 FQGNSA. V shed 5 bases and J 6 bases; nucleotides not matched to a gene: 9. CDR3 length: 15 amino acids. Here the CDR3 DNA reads TGTGCCAGCAGCATTAGCGGGGGGGCCTACAGCGAGCAGTACGTC. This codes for CASSISGGAYSEQYV.

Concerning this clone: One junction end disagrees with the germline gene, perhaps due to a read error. Here the CDR3 DNA reads TGTGCTAGCAGCTTAGCGGTCAGTCCCGGGAATGAGCAGTTCTTC. Translation gives CASSLAVSPGNEQFF. V is TRBV7-7 and J is TRBJ2-1; D perhaps matches TRBD2 (6 bases). Germline V gene sequence: CDR1 SSHAT, CDR2 FNYEAQ (reference sequence). The CDR3 length is 15 residues.

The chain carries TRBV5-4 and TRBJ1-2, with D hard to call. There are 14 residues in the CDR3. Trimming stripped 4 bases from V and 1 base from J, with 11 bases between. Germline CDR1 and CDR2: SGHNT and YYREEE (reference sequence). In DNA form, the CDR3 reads TGTGCCAGCAGCGTGACATTGCTTAACTATGGCTACACCTTC. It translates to CASSVTLLNYGYTF. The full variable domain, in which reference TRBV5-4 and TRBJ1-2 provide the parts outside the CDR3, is ETGVTQSPTHLIKTRGQQVTLRCSSQSGHNTVSWYQQALGQGPQFIFQYYREEENGRGNFPPRFSGLQFPNYSSELNVNALELDDSALYLCASSVTLLNYGYTFGSGTRLTVV.

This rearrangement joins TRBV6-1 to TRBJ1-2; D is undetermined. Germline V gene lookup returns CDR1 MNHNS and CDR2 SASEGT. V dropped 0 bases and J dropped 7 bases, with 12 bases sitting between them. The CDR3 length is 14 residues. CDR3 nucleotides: TGTGCCAGCAGTGAAGCTCTCAGGCTGGGTGGCTACACCTTC. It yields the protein CASSEALRLGGYTF.

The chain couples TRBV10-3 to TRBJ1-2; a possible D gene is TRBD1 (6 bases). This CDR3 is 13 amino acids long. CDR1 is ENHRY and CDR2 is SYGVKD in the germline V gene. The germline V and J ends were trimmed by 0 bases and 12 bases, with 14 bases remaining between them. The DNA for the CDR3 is TGTGCCATCAGTGAGTCGACGGGACATAGTAACACCTTC. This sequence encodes CAISESTGHSNTF.

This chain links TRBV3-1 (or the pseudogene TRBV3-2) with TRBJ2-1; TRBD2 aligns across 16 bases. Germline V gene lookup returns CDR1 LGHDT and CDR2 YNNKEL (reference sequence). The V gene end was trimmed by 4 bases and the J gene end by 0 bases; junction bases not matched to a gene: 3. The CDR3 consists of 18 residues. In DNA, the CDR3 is TGTGCCAGCAGCCGGGGACTAGCGGGAGGGAGCTCCTACAATGAGCAGTTCTTC. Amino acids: CASSRGLAGGSSYNEQFF.

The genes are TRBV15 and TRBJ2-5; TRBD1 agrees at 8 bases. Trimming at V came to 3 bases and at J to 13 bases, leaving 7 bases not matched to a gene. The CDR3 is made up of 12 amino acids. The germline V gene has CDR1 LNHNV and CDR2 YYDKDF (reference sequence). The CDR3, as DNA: TGTGCCACCAGCAGCGACCGGGACAGGTTGTACTTC. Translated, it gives CATSSDRDRLYF.

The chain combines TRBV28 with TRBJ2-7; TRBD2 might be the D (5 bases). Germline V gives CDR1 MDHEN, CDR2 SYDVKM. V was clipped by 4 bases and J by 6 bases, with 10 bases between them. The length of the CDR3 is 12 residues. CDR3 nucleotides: TGTGCCAGCAGTTCCACCCGGGGCGAGCAGTACGTC. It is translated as CASSSTRGEQYV.

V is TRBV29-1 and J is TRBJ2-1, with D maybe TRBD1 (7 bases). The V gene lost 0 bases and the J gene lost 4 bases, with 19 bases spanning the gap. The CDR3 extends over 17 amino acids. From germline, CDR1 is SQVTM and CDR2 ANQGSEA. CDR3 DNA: TGCAGCGTTGAAGATCCGGCCCGCGCAGGGGGGTACAATGAGCAGTTCTTC. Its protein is CSVEDPARAGGYNEQFF.

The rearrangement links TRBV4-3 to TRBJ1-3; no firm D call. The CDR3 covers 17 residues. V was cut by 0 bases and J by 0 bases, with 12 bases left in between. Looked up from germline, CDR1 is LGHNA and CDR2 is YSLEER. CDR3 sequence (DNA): TGCGCCAGCAGCCAAGATTGGTTACAGAGCTCTGGAAACACCATATATTTT. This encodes CASSQDWLQSSGNTIYF.

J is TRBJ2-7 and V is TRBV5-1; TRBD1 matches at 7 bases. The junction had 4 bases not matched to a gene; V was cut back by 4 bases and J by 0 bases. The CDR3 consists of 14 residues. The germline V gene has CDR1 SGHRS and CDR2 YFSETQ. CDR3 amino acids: CASSGDSRSYEQYF. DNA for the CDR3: TGCGCCAGCAGCGGGGACAGTCGCTCCTACGAGCAGTACTTC.

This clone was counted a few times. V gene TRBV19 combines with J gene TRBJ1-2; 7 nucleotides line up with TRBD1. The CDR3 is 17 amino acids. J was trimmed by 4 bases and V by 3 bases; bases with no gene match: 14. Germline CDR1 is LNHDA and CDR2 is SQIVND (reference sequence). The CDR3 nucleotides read TGTGCCAGTAGTATTTTGTCCGGGACAGATAATGGCTATGGCTACACCTTC. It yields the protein CASSILSGTDNGYGYTF.

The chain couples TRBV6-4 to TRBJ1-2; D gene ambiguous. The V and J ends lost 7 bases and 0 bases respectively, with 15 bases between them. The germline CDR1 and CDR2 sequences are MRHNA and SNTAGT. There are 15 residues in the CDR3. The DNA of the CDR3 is TGTGCCAGCACCCCGGCGGCGGGATCTAACTATGGCTACACCTTC. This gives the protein CASTPAAGSNYGYTF.

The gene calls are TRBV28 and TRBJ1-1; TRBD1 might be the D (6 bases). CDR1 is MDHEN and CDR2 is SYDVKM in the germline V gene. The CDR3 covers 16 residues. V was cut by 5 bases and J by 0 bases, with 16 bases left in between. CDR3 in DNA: TGTGCCAGCAGTCTCGGTCGGGGGGACATGAACACTGAAGCTTTCTTT. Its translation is CASSLGRGDMNTEAFF.

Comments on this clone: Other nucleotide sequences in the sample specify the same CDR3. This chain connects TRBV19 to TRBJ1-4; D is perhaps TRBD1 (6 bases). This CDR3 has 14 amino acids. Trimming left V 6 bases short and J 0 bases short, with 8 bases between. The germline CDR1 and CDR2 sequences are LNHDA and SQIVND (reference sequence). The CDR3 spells CASSRQATNEKLFF. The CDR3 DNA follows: TGTGCCAGTAGCCGACAGGCAACTAATGAAAAACTGTTTTTT.

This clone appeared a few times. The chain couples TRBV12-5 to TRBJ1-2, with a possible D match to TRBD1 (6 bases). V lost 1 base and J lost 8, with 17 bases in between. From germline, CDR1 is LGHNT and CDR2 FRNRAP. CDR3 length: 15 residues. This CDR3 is CASGLDGTRSRGYTF. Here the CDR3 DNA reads TGTGCTAGTGGTTTGGACGGGACACGCTCAAGAGGCTACACCTTC.

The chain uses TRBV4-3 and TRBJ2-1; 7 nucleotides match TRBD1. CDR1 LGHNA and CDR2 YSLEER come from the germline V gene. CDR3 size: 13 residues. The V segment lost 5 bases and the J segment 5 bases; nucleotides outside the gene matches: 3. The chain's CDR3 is CASSWDSHNEQFF. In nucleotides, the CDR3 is TGCGCCAGCAGCTGGGACAGCCACAATGAGCAGTTCTTC.

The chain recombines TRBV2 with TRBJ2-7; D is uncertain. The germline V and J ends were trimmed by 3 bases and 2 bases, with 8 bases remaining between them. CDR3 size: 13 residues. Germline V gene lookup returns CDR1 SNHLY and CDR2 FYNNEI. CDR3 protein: CASSEGSTYEQYF. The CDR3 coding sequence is TGTGCCAGCAGTGAGGGCAGCACCTACGAGCAGTACTTC. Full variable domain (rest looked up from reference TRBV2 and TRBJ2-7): EPEVTQTPSHQVTQMGQEVILRCVPISNHLYFYWYRQILGQKVEFLVSFYNNEISEKSEIFDDQFSVERPDGSNFTLKIRSTKLEDSAMYFCASSEGSTYEQYFGPGTRLTVT.

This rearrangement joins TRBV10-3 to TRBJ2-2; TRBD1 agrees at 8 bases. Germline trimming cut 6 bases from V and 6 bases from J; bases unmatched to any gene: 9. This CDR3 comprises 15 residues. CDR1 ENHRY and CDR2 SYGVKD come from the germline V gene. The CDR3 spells CAIRPRTGLAGELFF. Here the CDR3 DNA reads TGTGCCATCAGACCCAGGACAGGGTTGGCCGGGGAGCTGTTTTTT.

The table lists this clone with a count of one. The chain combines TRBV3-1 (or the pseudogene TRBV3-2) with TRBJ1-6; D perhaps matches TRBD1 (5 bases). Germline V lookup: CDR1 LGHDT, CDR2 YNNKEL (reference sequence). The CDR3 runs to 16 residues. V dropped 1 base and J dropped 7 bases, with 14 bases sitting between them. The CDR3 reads CASSQAAGGRNSPLHF. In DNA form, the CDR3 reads TGTGCCAGCAGCCAAGCTGCGGGGGGGAGGAATTCACCCCTCCACTTT.

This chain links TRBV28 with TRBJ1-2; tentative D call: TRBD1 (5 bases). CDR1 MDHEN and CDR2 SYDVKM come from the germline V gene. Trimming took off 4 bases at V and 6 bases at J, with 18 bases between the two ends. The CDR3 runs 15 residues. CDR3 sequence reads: CASSSTAPGPHGYTF. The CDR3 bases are TGTGCCAGCAGTTCGACGGCCCCAGGGCCTCATGGCTACACCTTC.

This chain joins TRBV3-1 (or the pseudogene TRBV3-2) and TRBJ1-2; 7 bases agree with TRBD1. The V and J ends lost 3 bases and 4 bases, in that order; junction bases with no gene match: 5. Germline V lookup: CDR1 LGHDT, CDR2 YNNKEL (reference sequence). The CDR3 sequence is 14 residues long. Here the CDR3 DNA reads TGTGCCAGCAGCCAGAGACCAGGGGGCTATGGCTACACCTTC. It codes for CASSQRPGGYGYTF.

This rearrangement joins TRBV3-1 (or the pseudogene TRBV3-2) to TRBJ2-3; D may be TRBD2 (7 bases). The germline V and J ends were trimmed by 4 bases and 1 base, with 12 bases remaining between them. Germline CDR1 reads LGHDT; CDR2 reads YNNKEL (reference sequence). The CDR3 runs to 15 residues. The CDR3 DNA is TGTGCCAGCAGCCCCGTAGGGGGGGGCACAGATACGCAGTATTTT. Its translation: CASSPVGGGTDTQYF.

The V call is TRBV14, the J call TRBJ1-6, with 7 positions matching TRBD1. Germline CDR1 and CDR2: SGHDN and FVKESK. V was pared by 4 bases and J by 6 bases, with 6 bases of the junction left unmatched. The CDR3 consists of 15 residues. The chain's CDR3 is CASSPRTGPNSPLHF. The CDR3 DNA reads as TGTGCCAGCAGCCCCCGGACAGGTCCTAATTCACCCCTCCACTTT.

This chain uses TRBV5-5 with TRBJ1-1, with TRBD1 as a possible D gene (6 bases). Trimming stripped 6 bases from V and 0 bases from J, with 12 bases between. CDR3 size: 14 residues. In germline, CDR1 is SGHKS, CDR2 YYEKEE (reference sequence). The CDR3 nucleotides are TGTGCCAGCACACTTAACAGGGTGAACACTGAAGCTTTCTTT. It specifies CASTLNRVNTEAFF.

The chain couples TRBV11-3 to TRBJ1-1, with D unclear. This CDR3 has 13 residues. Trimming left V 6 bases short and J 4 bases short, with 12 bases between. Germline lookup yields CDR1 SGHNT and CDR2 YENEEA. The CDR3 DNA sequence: TGTGCCAGCAGATCTGGCGGGAGCACTGAAGCTTTCTTT. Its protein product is CASRSGGSTEAFF.

CDR3 nucleotides: TGTGCCAGCAGTTCTCTAGGCGGGGCCTATGGCTACACCTTC. Amino acid sequence: CASSSLGGAYGYTF. The chain uses TRBV6-5 and TRBJ1-2; D might be TRBD1 (5 bases). In germline, CDR1 is MNHEY, CDR2 SVGAGI. This CDR3 comprises 14 residues. Trimming removed 4 bases at V and 4 bases at J, with 13 bases between.